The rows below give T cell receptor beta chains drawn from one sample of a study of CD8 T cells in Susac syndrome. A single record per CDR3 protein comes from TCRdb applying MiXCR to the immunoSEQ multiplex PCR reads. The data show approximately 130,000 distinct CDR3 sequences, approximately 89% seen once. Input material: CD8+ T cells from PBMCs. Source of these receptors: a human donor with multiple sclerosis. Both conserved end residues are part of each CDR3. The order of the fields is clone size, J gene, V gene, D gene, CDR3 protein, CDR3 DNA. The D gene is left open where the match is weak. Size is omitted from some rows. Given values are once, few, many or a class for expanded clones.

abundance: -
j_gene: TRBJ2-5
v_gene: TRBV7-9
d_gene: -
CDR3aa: CASSSEWGETQYF
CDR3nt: TGTGCCAGCAGCTCCGAGTGGGGTGAGACCCAGTACTTC

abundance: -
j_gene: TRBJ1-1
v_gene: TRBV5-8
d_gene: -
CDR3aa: CASEWTGGNEAFF
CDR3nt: TGTGCCAGCGAATGGACGGGGGGAAATGAAGCTTTCTTT

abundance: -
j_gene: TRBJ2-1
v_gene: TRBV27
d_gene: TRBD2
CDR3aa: CASSLTSGRFNEQFF
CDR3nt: TGTGCCAGCAGTTTAACTAGCGGACGTTTCAATGAGCAGTTCTTC

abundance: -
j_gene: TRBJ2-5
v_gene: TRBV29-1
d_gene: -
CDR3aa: CSGWGEGETQYF
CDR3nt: TGCAGCGGGTGGGGGGAAGGAGAGACCCAGTACTTC

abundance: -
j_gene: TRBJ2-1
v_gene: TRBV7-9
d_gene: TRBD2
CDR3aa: CASSSPGTSSEQFF
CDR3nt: TGTGCCAGCAGCTCCCCCGGGACTAGTTCTGAGCAGTTCTTC

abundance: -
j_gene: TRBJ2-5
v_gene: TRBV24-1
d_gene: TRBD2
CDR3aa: CATSETSRDYPLETQYF
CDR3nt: TGTGCCACCAGTGAAACGTCCCGGGACTACCCCCTCGAGACCCAGTACTTC

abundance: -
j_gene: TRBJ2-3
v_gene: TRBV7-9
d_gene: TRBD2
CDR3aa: CASSSLWGGDTDTQYF
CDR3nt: TGTGCCAGCAGCTCCCTCTGGGGAGGGGACACAGATACGCAGTATTTT

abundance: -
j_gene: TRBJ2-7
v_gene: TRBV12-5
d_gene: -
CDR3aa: CASGLGLVYEQYF
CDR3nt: TGTGCTAGTGGTTTGGGCCTCGTCTACGAGCAGTACTTC

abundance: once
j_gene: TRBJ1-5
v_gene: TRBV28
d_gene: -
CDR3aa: CASSLSLYQPQHF
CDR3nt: TGTGCCAGCAGTTTATCCCTATATCAGCCCCAGCATTTT

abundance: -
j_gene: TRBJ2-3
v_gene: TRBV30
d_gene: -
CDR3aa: CAWSVPDTQYF
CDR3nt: TGTGCCTGGAGTGTACCAGATACGCAGTATTTT

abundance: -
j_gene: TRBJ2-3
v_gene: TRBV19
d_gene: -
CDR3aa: CASSGASLERSSTDTQYF
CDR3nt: TGTGCCAGTAGTGGCGCCTCCCTCGAGCGCTCTAGCACAGATACGCAGTATTTT

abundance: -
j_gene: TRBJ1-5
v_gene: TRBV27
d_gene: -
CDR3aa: CASSPDGRIDQPQHF
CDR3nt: TGTGCCAGCAGTCCGGACGGGCGGATTGATCAGCCCCAGCATTTT

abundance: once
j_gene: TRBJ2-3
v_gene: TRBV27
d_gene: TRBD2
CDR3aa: CASSILLAGGPSTQYF
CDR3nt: TGTGCCAGCAGTATACTACTAGCGGGAGGGCCGAGTACGCAGTATTTT

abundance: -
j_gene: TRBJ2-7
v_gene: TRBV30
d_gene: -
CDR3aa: CAWQPSTGGRGGEQYF
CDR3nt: TGTGCCTGGCAACCCTCGACGGGCGGCCGGGGAGGCGAGCAGTACTTC

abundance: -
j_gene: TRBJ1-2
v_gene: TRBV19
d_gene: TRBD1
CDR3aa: CASINRGGSGYTF
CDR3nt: TGTGCCAGTATCAACAGGGGAGGTAGCGGCTACACCTTC

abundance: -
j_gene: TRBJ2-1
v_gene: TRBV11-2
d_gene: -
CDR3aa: CASSMGLTSYNEQFF
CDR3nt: TGTGCCAGCAGCATGGGACTTACCTCCTACAATGAGCAGTTCTTC

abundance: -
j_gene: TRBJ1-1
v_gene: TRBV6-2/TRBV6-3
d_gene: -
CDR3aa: CASSYVGKGNTEAFF
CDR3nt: TGTGCCAGCAGTTACGTCGGCAAGGGGAACACTGAAGCTTTCTTT

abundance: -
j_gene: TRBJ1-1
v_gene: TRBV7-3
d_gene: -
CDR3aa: CASSPYGTVDLNEAFF
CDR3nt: TGTGCCAGCAGCCCCTATGGAACAGTGGACCTAAATGAAGCTTTCTTT

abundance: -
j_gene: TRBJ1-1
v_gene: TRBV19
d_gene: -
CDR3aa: CASSIGVPGTTEAFF
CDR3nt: TGTGCCAGTAGTATCGGAGTTCCCGGGACGACTGAAGCTTTCTTT

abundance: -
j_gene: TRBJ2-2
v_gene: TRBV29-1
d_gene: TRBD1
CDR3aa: CSVGTGNTGELFF
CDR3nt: TGCAGCGTTGGGACAGGGAACACCGGGGAGCTGTTTTTT

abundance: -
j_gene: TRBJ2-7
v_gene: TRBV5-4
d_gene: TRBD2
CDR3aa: CASSHASGSGYEQYF
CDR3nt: TGTGCCAGCAGCCACGCTAGCGGGAGTGGTTACGAGCAGTACTTC

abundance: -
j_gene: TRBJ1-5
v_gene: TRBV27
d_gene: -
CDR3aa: CASSLSGPSYQPQHF
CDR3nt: TGTGCCAGCAGTTTATCCGGGCCCAGCTATCAGCCCCAGCATTTT

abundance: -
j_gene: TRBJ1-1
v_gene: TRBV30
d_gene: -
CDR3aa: CAWSVPGYEAFF
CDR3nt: TGTGCCTGGAGTGTTCCAGGGTATGAAGCTTTCTTT